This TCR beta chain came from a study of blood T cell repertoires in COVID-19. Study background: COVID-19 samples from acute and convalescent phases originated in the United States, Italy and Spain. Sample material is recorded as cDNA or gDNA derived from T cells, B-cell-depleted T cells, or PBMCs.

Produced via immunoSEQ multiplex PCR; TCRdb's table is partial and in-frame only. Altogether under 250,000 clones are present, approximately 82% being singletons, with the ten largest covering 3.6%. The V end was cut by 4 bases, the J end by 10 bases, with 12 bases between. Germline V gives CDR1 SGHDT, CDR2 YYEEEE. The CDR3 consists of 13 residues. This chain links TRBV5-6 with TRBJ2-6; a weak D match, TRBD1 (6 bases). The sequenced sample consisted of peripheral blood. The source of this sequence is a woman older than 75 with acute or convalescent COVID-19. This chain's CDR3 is CASSGTPLNVLTF. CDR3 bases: TGTGCCAGCAGCGGGACACCCCTAAACGTCCTGACTTTC.